This T cell receptor (beta chain) was observed in a study of T-cell reconstitution after alpha-beta-depleted transplantation in children. This clonotype was seen a few times. The authors prepared the TCRbeta library with unique molecular identifiers. Each CDR3 protein gets one entry after TCRdb re-called the PCR reads with MiXCR. The sample yields nearly 550,000 distinct CDR3 sequences, around 19% seen once. The CDR3 length is 15 residues. V was shortened by 4 bases and J by 5 bases, with 17 bases between the two germline ends. The chain has TRBV12-3 or TRBV12-4 and TRBJ2-5; possible D gene TRBD2, 6 bases. This TCR came from a human donor who donated a stem cell graft to a child with acute lymphoblastic leukemia. Sequenced material: PBMCs from the stem cell graft donor, taken from the stem cell graft. CDR3 sequence reads: CASSYRMGRLETQYF. The DNA for the CDR3 is TGTGCCAGCAGTTACCGGATGGGGAGGTTGGAGACCCAGTACTTC.